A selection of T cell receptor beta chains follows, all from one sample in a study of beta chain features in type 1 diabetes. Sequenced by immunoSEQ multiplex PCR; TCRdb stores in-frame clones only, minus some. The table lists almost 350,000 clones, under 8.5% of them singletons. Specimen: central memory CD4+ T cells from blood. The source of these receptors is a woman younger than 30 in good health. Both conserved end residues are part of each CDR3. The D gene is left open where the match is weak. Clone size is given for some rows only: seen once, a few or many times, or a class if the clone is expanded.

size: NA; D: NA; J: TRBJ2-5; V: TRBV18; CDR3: CASSPGVLETQYF; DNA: TGTGCCAGCTCACCGGGAGTTTTGGAGACCCAGTACTTC
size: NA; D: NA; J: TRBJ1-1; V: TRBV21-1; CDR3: CASSTRGRNTEAFF; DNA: TGTGCCAGCAGCACCAGGGGCCGGAACACTGAAGCTTTCTTT
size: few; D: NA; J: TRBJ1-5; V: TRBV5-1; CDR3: CASRLGFDQPQHF; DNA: TGCGCCAGCAGGTTGGGATTTGATCAGCCCCAGCATTTT
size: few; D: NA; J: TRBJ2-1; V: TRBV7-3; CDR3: CASSLVANNEQFF; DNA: TGTGCCAGCAGCTTAGTTGCCAACAATGAGCAGTTCTTC
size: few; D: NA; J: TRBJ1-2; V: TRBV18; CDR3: CASSPPGENYGYTF; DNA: TGTGCCAGCTCACCACCGGGAGAAAACTATGGCTACACCTTC
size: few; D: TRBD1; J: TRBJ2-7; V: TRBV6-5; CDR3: CASSRTGGSYEQYF; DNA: TGTGCCAGCAGTCGGACAGGGGGCTCCTACGAGCAGTACTTC
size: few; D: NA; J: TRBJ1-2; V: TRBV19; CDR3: CASSRAQGRGLYTF; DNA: TGTGCCAGTAGTAGAGCCCAGGGCCGGGGACTCTACACCTTC
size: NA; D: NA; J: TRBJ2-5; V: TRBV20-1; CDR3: CSARGETQYF; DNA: TGCAGTGCTAGAGGGGAGACCCAGTACTTC
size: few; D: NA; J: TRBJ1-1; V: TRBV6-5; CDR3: CASTQVDDTEAFF; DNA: TGTGCCAGCACTCAGGTTGACGACACTGAAGCTTTCTTT
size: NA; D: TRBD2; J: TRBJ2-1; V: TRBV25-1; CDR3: CASSSEREDLSYNEQFF; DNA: TGTGCCAGCAGTTCCGAGCGGGAGGACCTATCCTACAATGAGCAGTTCTTC
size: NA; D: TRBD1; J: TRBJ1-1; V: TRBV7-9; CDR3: CASSFLRTGGDTEAFF; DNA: TGTGCCAGCAGCTTCTTAAGGACAGGGGGGGATACTGAAGCTTTCTTT
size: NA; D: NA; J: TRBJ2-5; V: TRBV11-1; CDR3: CASSLESGQETQYF; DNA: TGTGCCAGCAGCTTAGAGTCAGGACAAGAGACCCAGTACTTC
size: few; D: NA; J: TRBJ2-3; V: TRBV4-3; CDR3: CASSQFGDRDTQYF; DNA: TGCGCCAGCAGCCAATTTGGGGATAGGGATACGCAGTATTTT
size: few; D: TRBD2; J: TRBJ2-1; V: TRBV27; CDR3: CASSGRGYNEQFF; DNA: TGTGCCAGCAGCGGGAGGGGGTACAATGAGCAGTTCTTC
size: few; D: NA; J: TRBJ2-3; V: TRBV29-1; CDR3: CSVEPTRDTQYF; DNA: TGCAGCGTTGAACCGACACGAGATACGCAGTATTTT
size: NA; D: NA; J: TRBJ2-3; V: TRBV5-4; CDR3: CASSLVQYPSTDTQYF; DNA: TGTGCCAGCAGCTTGGTGCAGTATCCTAGCACAGATACGCAGTATTTT
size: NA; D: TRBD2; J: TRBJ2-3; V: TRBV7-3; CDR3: CASSLMEGAGGDTQYF; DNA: TGTGCCAGCAGCTTAATGGAAGGAGCGGGAGGAGATACGCAGTATTTT
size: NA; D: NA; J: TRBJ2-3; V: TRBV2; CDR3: CASRARGVVDTQYF; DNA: TGTGCCAGCAGGGCCCGGGGAGTGGTAGATACGCAGTATTTT
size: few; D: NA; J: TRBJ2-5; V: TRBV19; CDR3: CARDSRGKETQYF; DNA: TGTGCCAGAGACTCTAGAGGAAAAGAGACCCAGTACTTC
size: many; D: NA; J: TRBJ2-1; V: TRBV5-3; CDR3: CASKRAAGNEQFF; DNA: TGTGCCTCCAAGCGGGCTGCCGGGAATGAGCAGTTCTTC
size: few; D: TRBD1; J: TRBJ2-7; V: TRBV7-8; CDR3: CASSHRDSYEQYF; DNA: TGTGCCAGCAGCCACCGGGACAGCTACGAGCAGTACTTC
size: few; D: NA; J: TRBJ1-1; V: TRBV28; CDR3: CASSLPTMNTEAFF; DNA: TGTGCCAGCAGTTTGCCCACGATGAACACTGAAGCTTTCTTT
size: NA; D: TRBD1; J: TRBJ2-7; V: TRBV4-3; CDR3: CASSQELRQGVWQYF; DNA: TGCGCCAGCAGCCAAGAGTTGAGACAGGGGGTATGGCAGTACTTC
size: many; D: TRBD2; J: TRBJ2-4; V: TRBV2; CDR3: CASSRTSGGNIQYF; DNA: TGTGCCAGCAGTCGCACTAGCGGTGGAAACATTCAGTACTTC
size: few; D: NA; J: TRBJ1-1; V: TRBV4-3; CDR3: CASSQEARGGAGAFF; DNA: TGCGCCAGCAGCCAAGAGGCCAGGGGAGGAGCGGGAGCTTTCTTT
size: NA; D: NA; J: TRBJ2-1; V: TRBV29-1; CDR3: CSARGQVGSYNEQFF; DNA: TGCAGCGCTCGGGGCCAGGTGGGATCCTACAATGAGCAGTTCTTC
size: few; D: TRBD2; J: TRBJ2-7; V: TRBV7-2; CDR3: CASSLTSGRSSYEQYF; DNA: TGTGCCAGCAGCTTAACTAGCGGTAGAAGCTCCTACGAGCAGTACTTC
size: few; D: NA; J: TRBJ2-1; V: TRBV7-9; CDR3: CASSLLRWESYNEQFF; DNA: TGTGCCAGCAGCTTACTGCGGTGGGAATCCTACAATGAGCAGTTCTTC
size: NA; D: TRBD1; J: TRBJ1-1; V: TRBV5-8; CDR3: CASSWGTGSAFF; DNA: TGTGCCAGCAGCTGGGGGACAGGTTCAGCTTTCTTT
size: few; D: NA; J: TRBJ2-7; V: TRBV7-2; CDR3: CASSLAGGAYEQYF; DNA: TGTGCCAGCAGCTTAGCGGGAGGTGCCTACGAGCAGTACTTC
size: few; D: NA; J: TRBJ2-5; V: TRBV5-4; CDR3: CASSLASGPQETQYF; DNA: TGTGCCAGCAGCTTGGCCTCTGGACCCCAAGAGACCCAGTACTTC
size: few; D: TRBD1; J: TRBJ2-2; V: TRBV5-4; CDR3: CASSQRQGRAGELFF; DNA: TGTGCCAGCAGCCAAAGACAGGGAAGGGCCGGGGAGCTGTTTTTT
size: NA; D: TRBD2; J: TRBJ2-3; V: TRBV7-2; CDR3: CASSQGLAEGGQYF; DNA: TGTGCCAGCAGCCAGGGACTAGCGGAAGGGGGTCAGTATTTT
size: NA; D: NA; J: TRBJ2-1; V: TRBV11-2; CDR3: CASSAMRRYNEQFF; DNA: TGTGCCAGCAGCGCCATGCGGCGGTACAATGAGCAGTTCTTC
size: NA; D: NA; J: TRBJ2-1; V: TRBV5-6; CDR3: CASSLIRQGNEQFF; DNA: TGTGCCAGCAGCTTGATAAGGCAGGGTAATGAGCAGTTCTTC
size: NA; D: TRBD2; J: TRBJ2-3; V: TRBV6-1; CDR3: CASSADSGRGGNTQYF; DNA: TGTGCCAGCAGTGCCGATAGCGGGAGGGGGGGGAATACGCAGTATTTT
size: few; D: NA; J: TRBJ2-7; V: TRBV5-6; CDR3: CASSVGYEQYF; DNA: TGTGCCAGCAGTGTGGGGTACGAGCAGTACTTC
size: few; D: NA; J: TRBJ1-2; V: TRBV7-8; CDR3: CASSLVGRGSDGYTF; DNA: TGTGCCAGCAGCTTAGTGGGTAGGGGATCGGATGGCTACACCTTC
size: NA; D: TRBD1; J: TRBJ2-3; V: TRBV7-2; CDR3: CASGQGASTDTQYF; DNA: TGTGCCAGTGGACAGGGGGCTAGCACAGATACGCAGTATTTT
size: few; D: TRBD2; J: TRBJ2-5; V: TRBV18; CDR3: CASSMGLAGETQYF; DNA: TGTGCCAGCTCAATGGGACTAGCAGGGGAGACCCAGTACTTC
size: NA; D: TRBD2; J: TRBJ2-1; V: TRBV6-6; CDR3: CASSYQAGPYNEQFF; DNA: TGTGCCAGCAGTTACCAAGCGGGGCCCTACAATGAGCAGTTCTTC
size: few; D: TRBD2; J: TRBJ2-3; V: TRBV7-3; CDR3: CASSQDSSGRLDRIDTQYF; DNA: TGTGCCAGCAGCCAAGATTCTAGCGGGAGGCTTGACCGGATCGATACGCAGTATTTT
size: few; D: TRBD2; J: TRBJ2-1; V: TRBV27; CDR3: CASSLRLAGSLYNEQFF; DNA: TGTGCCAGCAGTCTCCGACTAGCGGGGTCCCTATACAATGAGCAGTTCTTC
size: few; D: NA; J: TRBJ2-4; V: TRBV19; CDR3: CASSSTTGTVKNIQYF; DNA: TGTGCCAGTAGTAGTACTACAGGGACCGTCAAAAACATTCAGTACTTC